The present TCR beta chain was sequenced within a study of T-cell memory formation after mild COVID-19. TCRdb independently ran MiXCR on the 5' RACE reads; one entry per CDR3 protein. Of some 290,000 distinct CDR3 sequences detected, 16% appear once; the ten largest clones hold roughly 20%. This clonotype was counted a few times. The germline V gene has CDR1 MNHEY and CDR2 SVGEGT. The CDR3 length is 16 residues. The ends lost 0 bases at V and 4 bases at J; junction bases unmatched: 3. The chain recombines TRBV6-2 or TRBV6-3 with TRBJ2-1; 10 bases map to TRBD2. The source is a man younger than 35 who had mild COVID-19 (a few samples of this study predate the infection). Cell type and time point are not known. The specimen sequenced was PBMCs or a T cell subset sorted from them (not recorded which). CDR3 amino acids: CASSYSERGGYNEQFF. CDR3 nucleotide sequence: TGTGCCAGCAGTTACTCGGAGCGGGGGGGATACAATGAGCAGTTCTTC.